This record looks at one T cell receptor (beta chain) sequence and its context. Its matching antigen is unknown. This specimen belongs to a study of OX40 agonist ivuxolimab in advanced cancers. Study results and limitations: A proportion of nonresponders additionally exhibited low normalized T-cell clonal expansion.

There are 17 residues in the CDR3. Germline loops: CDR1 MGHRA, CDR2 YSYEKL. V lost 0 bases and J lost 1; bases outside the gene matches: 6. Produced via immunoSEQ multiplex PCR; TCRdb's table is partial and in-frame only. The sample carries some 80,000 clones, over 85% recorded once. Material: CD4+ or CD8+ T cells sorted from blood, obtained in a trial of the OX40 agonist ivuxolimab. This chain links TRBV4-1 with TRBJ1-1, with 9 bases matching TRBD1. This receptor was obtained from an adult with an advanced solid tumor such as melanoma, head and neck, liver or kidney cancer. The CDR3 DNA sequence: TGCGCCAGCAGCCAAGATGGAGGGGGACAGGGGAACACTGAAGCTTTCTTT. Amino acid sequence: CASSQDGGGQGNTEAFF.